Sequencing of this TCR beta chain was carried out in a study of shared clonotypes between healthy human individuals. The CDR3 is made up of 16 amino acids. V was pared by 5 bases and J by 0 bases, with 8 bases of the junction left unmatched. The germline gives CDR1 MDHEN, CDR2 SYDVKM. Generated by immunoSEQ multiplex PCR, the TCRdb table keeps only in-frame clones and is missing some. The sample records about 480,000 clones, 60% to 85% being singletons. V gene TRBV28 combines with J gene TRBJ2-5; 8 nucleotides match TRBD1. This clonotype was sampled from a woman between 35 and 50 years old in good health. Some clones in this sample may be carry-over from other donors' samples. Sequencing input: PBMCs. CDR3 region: CASSPPGQVYQETQYF. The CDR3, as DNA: TGTGCCAGCAGTCCTCCGGGACAGGTGTACCAAGAGACCCAGTACTTC.